This T cell receptor (beta chain) emerged from a study of shared clonotypes between healthy human individuals. As for this clone: Its antigen is not known.

Study-level findings and limits: Rarefaction gave evidence that sorted-subset sequencing remained incomplete despite large depth. Owing to a small donor count, the genetic and exposure-history diversity represented was limited. Sequencing depth was expected to influence donor clonotype sharing.

Investigators spread the genomic DNA of each subset evenly over several immunoSEQ plates. TCRdb's copy holds only in-frame clones and misses some; the assay was immunoSEQ multiplex PCR. The data contain some 240,000 clones, about 69% of them singletons. Looked up from germline, CDR1 is MDHEN and CDR2 is SYDVKM. The CDR3 consists of 13 residues. Trimming removed 5 bases from V and 7 bases from J, with 15 bases in between. The chain employs TRBV28 and TRBJ2-7, with D possibly TRBD2 on 6 matching bases. This receptor was taken from a man under 40 in good health. Sequences were obtained from memory CD4+ T cells sorted from blood. Sample subset: CD45RA-negative fraction. DNA for the CDR3: TGTGCCAGCAGTCGGGGACTCAGTGGGGAGCAGTACTTC. Its translation is CASSRGLSGEQYF.